This T cell receptor (beta chain) came from a study of blood T cell repertoires in COVID-19. Overall study: From the United States, Italy and Spain came samples of acute and convalescent COVID-19. T cells, B-cell-depleted T cells, or PBMCs provided the cDNA or gDNA that served as material.

Measured with immunoSEQ multiplex PCR; TCRdb has only the in-frame clones, and not every one. The sample holds some 190,000 clones, around 80% seen once. Germline V gene data show CDR1 as SEHNR and CDR2 as FQNEAQ (reference sequence). The CDR3 spans 15 residues. J was trimmed by 8 bases and V by 6 bases; bases with no gene match: 5. The clonotype comes from a man in his 60s who had been exposed to COVID-19. Specimen: PBMCs or T cells enriched from blood (not recorded which). The chain couples TRBV7-9 to TRBJ2-2; 14 bases match TRBD2. The CDR3 region is CASRPGTSGSGELFF. In DNA form, the CDR3 reads TGTGCCAGCAGACCCGGGACTAGCGGGAGTGGGGAGCTGTTTTTT.